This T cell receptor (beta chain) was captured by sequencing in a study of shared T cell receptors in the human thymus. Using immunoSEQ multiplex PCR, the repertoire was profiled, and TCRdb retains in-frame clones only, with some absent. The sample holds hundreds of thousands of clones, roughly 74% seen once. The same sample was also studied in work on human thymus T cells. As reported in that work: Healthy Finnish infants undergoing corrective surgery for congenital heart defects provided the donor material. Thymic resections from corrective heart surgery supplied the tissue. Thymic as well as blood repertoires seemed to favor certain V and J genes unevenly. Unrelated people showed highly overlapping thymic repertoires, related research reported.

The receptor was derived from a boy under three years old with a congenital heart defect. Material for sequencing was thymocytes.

The CDR3 loop reads CASGPGGLAGVGTQYF. The CDR3 bases are TGTGCTAGTGGTCCAGGGGGACTAGCGGGAGTAGGTACGCAGTATTTT. V and J are TRBV12-5 and TRBJ2-3; 14 bases map to TRBD2. Trimming cost V 5 bases and J 8 bases; bases outside gene matches: 9. Germline CDR1 and CDR2: LGHNT and FRNRAP. CDR3 size: 16 residues.